This TCR beta chain was observed in a study of CD8+ T cells in alopecia areata. This clone turned up a few times. Its antigen is not known. Points from the study as a whole: Scalp samples also yield sequences of resident alphabeta T cells from normal skin. Normal scalp showed lower clonality than lesional scalp, especially alopecia totalis/universalis. TCR sharing across patients was less clear than in mice, possibly HLA-related.

The CDR3 is 11 amino acids. CDR1 GTSNPN and CDR2 SVGIG come from the germline V gene (reference sequence). V shed 2 bases and J shed 3 bases, with 5 bases lying between them. The authors extracted RNA and reverse transcribed it into cDNA as the sequencing template. Sequencing was performed with immunoSEQ multiplex PCR; in TCRdb, only in-frame clones are kept and a portion is missing. Of roughly 40,000 clones listed, nearly 55% are singletons. CD4+ cells obtained from roughly five patients were subjected to sorting into CD25+CD127- cells. Cell sorting was applied to PBMCs, and CD4+ and CD8+ T cells were collected.

This chain joins TRBV30 and TRBJ2-7, with unresolved D. The clonotype originates from a human donor with alopecia areata. Sequenced input: CD4+ Tregs sorted from blood. The chain's CDR3 is CAWSLLYEQYF. The CDR3 DNA sequence: TGTGCCTGGAGTTTACTCTACGAGCAGTACTTC.